This record covers a single TCR beta chain. This sample stems from a study of blood T cell repertoires in COVID-19. The study assigned cohorts using participant-reported clinical history. Under the authors' procedure: Reference gene primers were amplified, and this amplification served to estimate nucleated cell counts. Sequenced by immunoSEQ multiplex PCR; TCRdb stores in-frame clones only, minus some. V, J and clone size reflect that table, while D and trimming were determined from the DNA. The sample holds approximately 300,000 clones; roughly nine tenths are singletons and the top ten take 5% to 5.5%. Germline V lookup: CDR1 SGHNT, CDR2 YYREEE (reference sequence). Trimming removed 4 bases at V and 2 bases at J, with 3 bases between. CDR3 length: 11 residues.

The receptor was isolated from a man between 60 and 75 years old who had recovered from COVID-19. The rearrangement uses TRBV5-4 and TRBJ2-5; D unclear. Sequenced sample: PBMCs or T cells enriched from blood (not recorded which). CDR3 amino acids: CASSAQETQYF. The CDR3 DNA reads as TGTGCCAGCAGCGCGCAAGAGACCCAGTACTTC.